This TCR beta chain originates from a study of T-cell memory formation after mild COVID-19. Via MiXCR, TCRdb re-called the 5' RACE reads, giving one row per CDR3 protein. The repertoire holds 65,000 to 95,000 distinct CDR3 sequences, around 13% seen once, with less than 45% in the top ten. CDR1 and CDR2 from the germline V gene are LGHDT and YNNKEL (reference sequence). This CDR3 has 15 residues. The V and J ends lost 1 base and 3 bases, in that order; junction bases with no gene match: 5. The chain has TRBV3-1 and TRBJ2-7, with 8 bases that match TRBD2. This clonotype was obtained from a young man who had mild COVID-19 (a few samples of this study predate the infection). Cell type and time point are not known. The sample taken for sequencing was PBMCs or a T cell subset sorted from them (not recorded which). DNA for the CDR3: TGTGCCAGCAGCCAAGGAGCGGGGGTGTTCTACGAGCAGTACGTC. Protein sequence: CASSQGAGVFYEQYV.